This T cell receptor (beta chain) comes out of a study of blood T cell repertoires in COVID-19. Background on the study: COVID-19 samples from acute and convalescent phases originated in the United States, Italy and Spain. T cells, B-cell-depleted T cells, or PBMCs provided the cDNA or gDNA that served as material.

Here immunoSEQ multiplex PCR was the method, and the copy in TCRdb shows in-frame clones only, minus some. The sample records 150,000 to 200,000 clones, about 88% being singletons. Germline assignment: CDR1 SEHNR and CDR2 FQNEAQ (reference sequence). The CDR3 contains 14 residues. The V end was cut by 8 bases, the J end by 5 bases, with 16 bases between. The chain recombines TRBV7-9 with TRBJ2-4; D is perhaps TRBD2 (5 bases). The sample taken for sequencing was peripheral blood. The clonotype originates from a woman aged 80 or older with acute or convalescent COVID-19. Here the CDR3 reads CASGVAGLENIQYF. CDR3 in DNA: TGTGCCAGCGGTGTAGCAGGACTCGAAAACATTCAGTACTTC.